These 4 T cell receptor beta chains originate from one sample sequenced in a study of prognosis after radiotherapy for stage I lung cancer. Amplification of TCR beta CDR3 from genomic DNA used two-round multiplex PCR. Primers (each specific to one TRBV or TRBJ gene) were used in first-round PCR. TCRdb reanalysed the multiplex PCR reads using MiXCR and keeps one entry per CDR3 protein. Here the sample spans 10,000 to 15,000 distinct CDR3 sequences, roughly 43% being singletons. The source was PBMCs, collected before or after stereotactic body radiation therapy (not recorded which). These receptors originate from a donor older than 45 with non-small cell lung cancer.

The table lists this clonotype with many counts. The chain uses TRBV29-1 and TRBJ2-7; D ambiguous. The CDR3 has 17 residues. Germline V gene data show CDR1 as SQVTM and CDR2 as ANQGSEA. V was clipped by 1 base and J by 3 bases, with 22 bases between them. The DNA of the CDR3 is TGCAGCGTTGAAGGGTTAATCGCAAGGCGTGGGATCTACGAGCAGTACTTC. It yields the protein CSVEGLIARRGIYEQYF.

This clonotype is classed as medium-sized. The chain carries TRBV4-2 and TRBJ2-2; 8 bases match TRBD1. The germline gives CDR1 LGHNA, CDR2 YNFKEQ. The CDR3 has 15 residues. V shed 6 bases and J 0 bases; nucleotides not matched to a gene: 3. CDR3 loop: CASRSRGPNTGELFF. Written as DNA, the CDR3 is TGTGCCAGCAGAAGCAGGGGGCCGAACACCGGGGAGCTGTTTTTT.

As regards this clonotype: The junction departs from the called germline gene at one end, perhaps through a read error. V gene TRBV24-1 combines with J gene TRBJ2-2; 9 bases match TRBD1. This CDR3 has 17 amino acids. Per the germline V gene, CDR1 is KGHDR and CDR2 is SFDVKD. CDR3 sequence reads: CATSYLKGQGITWELFF. CDR3 in DNA: TGTGCCACCAGTTATTTGAAGGGACAGGGAATCACCTGGGAGCTGTTTTTT.

The V and J genes are TRBV6-2 or TRBV6-3 and TRBJ2-2; a weak D match, TRBD2 (5 bases). Germline CDR1 reads MNHEY; CDR2 reads SVGEGT. Between the trimmed V and J ends, which lost 5 bases and 2 bases, there was a span of 9 bases. The CDR3 sequence is 14 residues long. CDR3 nucleotides: TGTGCCAGCAGTGTCCGGGGTAACACCGGGGAGCTGTTTTTT. This gives the protein CASSVRGNTGELFF.